This T cell receptor beta chain was found in a study of cytomegalovirus exposure and HLA in healthy donors. Both 60 Vbeta primers and 13 Jbeta primers went into the PCR. Using immunoSEQ multiplex PCR, the repertoire was profiled, and TCRdb retains in-frame clones only, with some absent. This sample has approximately 260,000 clones, with approximately 91% found just once. Germline CDR1 SGHNT, CDR2 YYREEE (reference sequence). This CDR3 spans 15 amino acids. Trimming removed 4 bases from V and 4 bases from J, with 17 bases in between. The rearrangement uses TRBV5-4 and TRBJ1-2; the D gene is possibly TRBD1 (5 bases). The clonotype originates from a girl aged 2-15 years in good health and CMV-seronegative. The specimen was PBMCs. The CDR3 region is CASSPGPEGTYGYTF. The CDR3 DNA sequence: TGTGCCAGCAGCCCGGGGCCGGAGGGTACCTATGGCTACACCTTC.